This T cell receptor beta chain was obtained from a study of molecular identifiers for immune sequencing clone quantification. Study findings and constraints: Spiked Jurkat TCR RNA equivalent to one cell reportedly surfaced among roughly 910,000 naive cells. Clones that had above 20 RNA copies took up over 99% of effector molecules but under 1% in naive cells.

TCRdb itself ran the PCR reads through MiXCR, one entry per CDR3 protein. The table includes some 580,000 distinct CDR3 sequences, roughly 23% detected once. The sorting of naive CD8 T cells used the CD8+CD4-CCR7+CD45RA+ phenotype. This clonotype was observed a few times. Its antigen remains unknown. This CDR3 region has 16 residues. V was pared by 7 bases and J by 8 bases, with 16 bases of the junction left unmatched. Germline V gives CDR1 MDHEN, CDR2 SYDVKM. This receptor was identified in a human donor in good health. Some libraries in this study had Jurkat cell RNA spiked in. The rearrangement joins TRBV28 to TRBJ2-1; 8 bases map to TRBD2. Sequences were obtained from naive CD8+ T cells from blood, with Jurkat cell RNA spiked in. Specified subset: FACS-sorted CD8+CD4-CCR7+CD45RA+ naive T cells. CDR3 coding DNA: TGTGCCAGCAATACGGCACACAGCGGGAGTTCTGATGAGCAGTTCTTC. Translating gives CASNTAHSGSSDEQFF.